This TCR beta chain came from a study of CD8+CD57+ T cells in acquired aplastic anemia. TCR beta VDJ and CDR3 profiles were obtained from a genomic DNA template. MiXCR, applied by TCRdb to the reads, yields one record per CDR3 protein. Among approximately 120,000 distinct CDR3 sequences, approximately 41% were seen once, and the ten largest hold more than 2.5%. Trimming took 3 bases from V and 4 from J, leaving 17 bases between them. The germline V gene has CDR1 SGHTA and CDR2 FQGNSA. CDR3 length equals 16 residues. At least ten counts were recorded for this clonotype. In patients chosen for sequencing, flow cytometry had shown CD8+CD57+ cell expansion.

The source is a human donor with aplastic anemia. The chain has TRBV7-2 and TRBJ2-3; tentatively, D is TRBD1 (6 bases). Sequencing was done on a sample of sorted CD4+, CD8+, or CD8+CD57+ T cells (not recorded which) from PBMCs. The CDR3 reads CASSFGGWGRADTQYF. CDR3 in DNA: TGTGCCAGCAGCTTTGGGGGCTGGGGGCGGGCAGATACGCAGTATTTT.